These T cell receptor beta chains were read from a single sample in a study of T-cell reconstitution after alpha-beta-depleted transplantation in children. MiXCR was run by TCRdb on the PCR reads, yielding one entry per CDR3 protein. This table holds under 450,000 distinct CDR3 sequences, around 16% found once. The specimen comprised PBMCs, mostly from graft donor cells, sampled 360 days after TCRalphabeta/CD19-depleted stem cell transplant. The receptors were sampled from a boy in the first two years of life who had a stem cell transplant for Wiskott-Aldrich syndrome, so the T cells may come from the graft donor. CDR3s include the opening cysteine and the closing phenylalanine or tryptophan.

TRBV2	TRBJ2-1	CASSERRSYNEQFF
TRBV27	TRBJ2-2	CASRSLAMGGELFF
TRBV9	TRBJ2-1	CASSDLGTRYNEQFF
TRBV10-3	TRBJ2-1	CAISGLAGGDEQFF
TRBV4-1	TRBJ2-1	CASSLPRTGNNEQFF
TRBV11-2	TRBJ2-7	CASSLPDSSYEQYF
TRBV4-1	TRBJ2-6	CASSFGGALSGANVLTF
TRBV11-3	TRBJ2-5	CASSLRLEVFGTQYF
TRBV20-1	TRBJ1-1	CRHQRDSNTEAFF
TRBV5-1	TRBJ1-6	CASSLGQASSYNSPLHF
TRBV27	TRBJ2-3	CASSSLRGVTSRSTDTQYF
TRBV7-9	TRBJ2-5	CASSTQRGLETQYF
TRBV30	TRBJ2-3	CAWSPHGTRTDTQYF
TRBV3-1	TRBJ2-5	CASSQDRGGAAQETQYF
TRBV5-1	TRBJ1-1	CASRRTEEGTEAFF
TRBV5-1	TRBJ2-7	CASSSGTGLYEQYF
TRBV6-5	TRBJ2-3	CASSYGLGDRGTDTQYF
TRBV2	TRBJ1-6	CASIRTDHSPLHF
TRBV4-3	TRBJ1-2	CASSQGLKTGIIGGYTF
TRBV29-1	TRBJ2-3	CSVLRGKGGKDTQYF
TRBV6-5	TRBJ2-7	CASSYSKGPPRHEQYF
TRBV12-3/TRBV12-4	TRBJ2-7	CASRRPGNYYEQYF
TRBV11-3	TRBJ2-5	CASSRSLQETQYF
TRBV28	TRBJ2-2	CASSFGTHYTGELFF
TRBV5-1	TRBJ2-1	CASSTLGQGSYNEQFF
TRBV25-1	TRBJ2-2	CASSEWGTSGSAGELFF
TRBV18	TRBJ2-1	CASSPRRDRGYNEQFF
TRBV27	TRBJ2-7	CASSLPGQWREQYF
TRBV20-1	TRBJ2-3	CSAGFSGLGTDTQYF
TRBV29-1	TRBJ2-1	CSVGGGWYNEQFF
TRBV7-7	TRBJ2-1	CASSLDLRRYNEQFF
TRBV7-8	TRBJ2-5	CASSLTGVETQYF
TRBV5-1	TRBJ1-2	CASSLDPLLGYTF
TRBV7-8	TRBJ2-2	CASQLIGTTAGELFF
TRBV7-6	TRBJ2-1	CASSLSGTGPYNEQFF
TRBV12-3/TRBV12-4	TRBJ2-1	CASSSYRGASYNEQFF
TRBV11-1	TRBJ2-1	CASSPLTPGQGVYNEQFF
TRBV3-1	TRBJ2-4	CASSQGHGGGDIQYF
TRBV25-1	TRBJ2-1	CASSERLAGDEQFF
TRBV7-8	TRBJ2-1	CASSLELYLNEQFF
TRBV5-1	TRBJ2-7	CASSLTLFRPGLAGPVYEQYF
TRBV4-2	TRBJ2-5	CASSQEWDRKGETQYF
TRBV6-5	TRBJ2-5	CASSYSKTDQETQYF
TRBV25-1	TRBJ2-3	CASSEYSGFSTDTQYF
TRBV12-3/TRBV12-4	TRBJ1-6	CASTRQGPGSPLHF
TRBV20-1	TRBJ2-5	CSASAGTQYF
TRBV29-1	TRBJ2-7	CSVEVGTSYEQYF
TRBV21-1	TRBJ1-3	CASSSPFGTIYF
TRBV10-2	TRBJ2-5	CASRGGNRETQYF
TRBV24-1	TRBJ2-2	CATSDLAPGQGSGELFF
TRBV10-3	TRBJ2-1	CAISDRGLEQFF
TRBV21-1	TRBJ2-7	CASSNAVTGGQSSYEQYF
TRBV2	TRBJ2-1	CASRKREGSYNEQFF
TRBV5-1	TRBJ2-7	CASSFTSYEQYF
TRBV28	TRBJ1-1	CASSLRSQGGNPEAFF